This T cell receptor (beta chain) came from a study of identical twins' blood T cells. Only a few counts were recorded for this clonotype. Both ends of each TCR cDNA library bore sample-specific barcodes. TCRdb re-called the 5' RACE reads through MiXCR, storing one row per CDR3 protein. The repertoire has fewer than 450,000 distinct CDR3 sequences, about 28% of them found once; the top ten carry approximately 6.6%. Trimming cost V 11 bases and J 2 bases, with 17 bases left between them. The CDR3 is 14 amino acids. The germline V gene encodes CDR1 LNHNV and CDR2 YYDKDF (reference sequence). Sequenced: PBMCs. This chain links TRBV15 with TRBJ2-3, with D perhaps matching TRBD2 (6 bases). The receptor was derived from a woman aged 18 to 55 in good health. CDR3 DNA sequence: TGTGCCGCGTCCCGGGACTCCTTCACAGATACGCAGTATTTT. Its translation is CAASRDSFTDTQYF.